This T cell receptor (beta chain) was identified in a study of cytomegalovirus exposure and HLA in healthy donors. The donors (healthy individuals) were bone marrow donors. Researchers ran the PCR with 60 Vbeta and 13 Jbeta primers. Data came from immunoSEQ multiplex PCR; TCRdb stores just in-frame clones and leaves some out. The sample has tens of thousands of clones, around four fifths seen once. Sequenced material: PBMCs. The source of this sequence is a male donor in good health and CMV-seropositive.

The CDR3 is CASRVGGTGGTEAFF. The CDR3, as DNA: TGTGCCAGCCGCGTGGGCGGGACAGGGGGGACTGAAGCTTTCTTT. The chain has TRBV28 and TRBJ1-1; the match to TRBD1 covers 11 bases. Germline V gene sequence: CDR1 MDHEN, CDR2 SYDVKM. Trimming took 8 bases from V and 5 from J; bases not matched to a gene: 10. The CDR3 has 15 residues.